This T cell receptor (beta chain) was identified in a study of T cells in Graves' hyperthyroidism and ophthalmopathy. Whole-study results and caveats: Among thyroid clonotypes expanded above 0.001, most also appeared in blood. Ophthalmopathy was identified by the model a median about 6 months ahead of onset.

RNA transcripts yielded amplified TCR beta CDR3 regions. The primer set for the first-round RT-PCR of the TCR CDR3 was HTBI. TCRdb reprocessed the multiplex PCR reads with MiXCR, giving one entry per CDR3 protein. The table records about 160,000 distinct CDR3 sequences, about 9% of them present only once. This clonotype occurred many times. The antigen remains unidentified. Germline CDR1 is MDHEN and CDR2 is SYDVKM. This CDR3 region has 13 residues. V dropped 2 bases and J dropped 9 bases, with 14 bases sitting between them. Recently diagnosed hyperthyroidism of less than 2 months' duration affected patients aged 18 to 65. Patients were excluded for uncontrolled infection, other autoimmune disease, pregnancy or lactation.

Input material: blood. The clonotype comes from a woman under 30 with Graves' hyperthyroidism that later progressed to Graves' ophthalmopathy. The chain links TRBV28 to TRBJ2-7; no reliable D call. The CDR3, as DNA: TGTGCCAGCAGTTTAATACGGGTAGGCGGGCAGTACTTC. Translation: CASSLIRVGGQYF.